The next 8 T cell receptor beta chains were all read from a single sample in a study of cytomegalovirus exposure and HLA in healthy donors. The study ran its PCR with 60 Vbeta and 13 Jbeta primers. The repertoire was sequenced with immunoSEQ multiplex PCR; TCRdb's copy has only in-frame clones and lacks some. The sample has about 130,000 clones, roughly 81% seen once. The sample was PBMCs. The receptors were sampled from a woman aged 25 to 39 in good health and CMV-seronegative.

A few counts support this clone. The chain is built from TRBV7-2 and TRBJ2-2, with a tentative D call TRBD1 (5 bases). Germline assignment: CDR1 SGHTA and CDR2 FQGNSA. V shed 3 bases and J shed 0 bases, with 11 bases lying between them. The CDR3 totals 16 residues. The CDR3 DNA sequence: TGTGCCAGCAGCTTTACAGGAACAACGAACACCGGGGAGCTGTTTTTT. Translation gives CASSFTGTTNTGELFF.

CDR3 protein: CASSLGGGARNTIYF. The DNA of the CDR3 is TGTGCCAGCAGCTTAGGCGGGGGCGCGAGAAACACCATATATTTT. This chain connects TRBV7-2 to TRBJ1-3; D perhaps matches TRBD1 (6 bases). The CDR3 runs to 15 residues. Trimming left V 1 base short and J 5 bases short, with 12 bases between. CDR1 and CDR2 (germline): SGHTA, FQGNSA. The full variable domain, rest sourced from reference TRBV7-2 and TRBJ1-3, is GAGVSQSPSNKVTEKGKDVELRCDPISGHTALYWYRQSLGQGLEFLIYFQGNSAPDKSGLPSDRFSAERTGGSVSTLTIQRTQQEDSAVYLCASSLGGGARNTIYFGEGSWLTVV.

This chain connects TRBV13 to TRBJ1-1, with D maybe TRBD1 (6 bases). The CDR3 contains 21 residues. Germline CDR1 is PRHDT and CDR2 is FYEKMQ (reference sequence). The CDR3 here is CASRGGRAPNEVMSPNTEAFF. CDR3 bases: TGTGCGAGTAGGGGGGGGCGGGCACCCAACGAGGTCATGAGTCCCAACACTGAAGCTTTCTTT.

The chain combines TRBV7-2 with TRBJ2-2; weak D call: TRBD1 (6 bases). V lost 0 bases, J lost 4 bases, and 18 bases lay in between. This CDR3 has 18 amino acids. Germline lookup yields CDR1 SGHTA and CDR2 FQGNSA. CDR3 residues: CASSLAVGRAGATGELFF. For the CDR3, the DNA is TGTGCCAGCAGCTTAGCAGTAGGGCGGGCAGGGGCCACCGGGGAGCTGTTTTTT. The full variable domain, completed using reference TRBV7-2 and TRBJ2-2, is GAGVSQSPSNKVTEKGKDVELRCDPISGHTALYWYRQSLGQGLEFLIYFQGNSAPDKSGLPSDRFSAERTGGSVSTLTIQRTQQEDSAVYLCASSLAVGRAGATGELFFGEGSRLTVL.

The gene calls are TRBV4-3 and TRBJ2-7; 11 nucleotides line up with TRBD2. This CDR3 is built from 18 residues. Germline CDR1 LGHNA, CDR2 YSLEER. With V trimmed by 4 bases and J by 2 bases, 13 bases remained unmatched. In DNA form, the CDR3 reads TGCGCCAGCAGCCGCACTCCCTCACTAGCGGGGGACGCCTACGAGCAGTACTTC. Its protein is CASSRTPSLAGDAYEQYF.

The sample holds one count of this clone. This chain links TRBV14 with TRBJ2-2, with 9 positions matching TRBD2. CDR1 is SGHDN, CDR2 FVKESK, per germline. V shed 4 bases and J 7 bases; nucleotides not matched to a gene: 7. The CDR3 has 15 amino acids. The CDR3: CASSLGSGRVGELFF. CDR3 in DNA: TGTGCCAGCAGCCTGGGTAGCGGGAGAGTCGGGGAGCTGTTTTTT.

The chain recombines TRBV7-9 with TRBJ2-7; no reliable D call. V was cut by 4 bases and J by 2 bases, with 12 bases left in between. The CDR3 loop spans 14 amino acids. In germline, CDR1 is SEHNR, CDR2 FQNEAQ (reference sequence). The CDR3 coding sequence is TGTGCCAGCAGCTCAGACACACTCCCCTACGAGCAGTACTTC. This gives the protein CASSSDTLPYEQYF.

This chain joins TRBV5-1 and TRBJ2-1; the match to TRBD2 covers 8 bases. Germline CDR1 and CDR2: SGHRS and YFSETQ. J gave up 3 bases and V 2 bases, and 4 bases lay outside the gene matches. The CDR3 runs to 15 residues. The chain's CDR3 is CASSLIAGFYNEQFF. DNA of the CDR3: TGCGCCAGCAGCTTAATAGCGGGATTCTACAATGAGCAGTTCTTC.